The 7 T cell receptor beta chains presented below share a single source sample, sequenced in a study of T cell clonotyping in hematopoietic cell transplantation. Clones were read by immunoSEQ multiplex PCR, and TCRdb kept only the in-frame ones, dropping some. The table shows 20,000 or so clones, with 85% to 90% occurring only once. Time point in this sample: recipient sample about 28 days before transplant, after cytoreduction. This material consisted of peripheral blood mononuclear cells, taken before stem cell transplant. These TCRs come from a man younger than 35 with biphenotypic leukemia. Some clones in this sample may be carry-over from other donors' samples.

The chain carries TRBV19 and TRBJ1-5; 8 nucleotides match TRBD1. After removal of 5 bases from V and 6 bases from J, the junction contained 9 bases not matched to a gene. This CDR3 spans 15 amino acids. Germline V gene data show CDR1 as LNHDA and CDR2 as SQIVND (reference sequence). CDR3 sequence: CASSEIRGQGQPQHF. The DNA for the CDR3 is TGTGCCAGTAGTGAGATCAGGGGGCAGGGTCAGCCCCAGCATTTT.

V is TRBV6-6 and J is TRBJ2-7; no clear D gene. Germline V CDR1 and CDR2: MNHNY, SVGAGI (reference sequence). The CDR3 sequence is 13 residues long. The V end was cut by 2 bases, the J end by 5 bases, with 10 bases between. The CDR3 here is CASSYPFLDEQYF. The CDR3 DNA sequence: TGTGCCAGCAGTTACCCCTTTTTGGACGAGCAGTACTTC.

The table lists this clone with a count of one. The V and J genes are TRBV30 and TRBJ2-5; no definite D call. Per the germline V gene, CDR1 is GTSNPN and CDR2 is SVGIG (reference sequence). The CDR3 sequence is 13 residues long. V lost 2 bases to trimming and J lost 1 base, with 8 bases between them. The CDR3 here is CAWSRLLQETQYF. DNA for the CDR3: TGTGCCTGGAGTAGGCTCCTCCAAGAGACCCAGTACTTC. The whole variable domain, remainder taken from reference TRBV30 and TRBJ2-5, is SQTIHQWPATLVQPVGSPLSLECTVEGTSNPNLYWYRQAAGRGLQLLFYSVGIGQISSEVPQNLSASRPQDRQFILSSKKLLLSDSGFYLCAWSRLLQETQYFGPGTRLLVL.

This clone was seen a single time. The chain couples TRBV6-5 to TRBJ1-3, with no clear D. V lost 7 bases to trimming and J lost 0 bases, with 13 bases between them. The germline V gene has CDR1 MNHEY and CDR2 SVGAGI. The CDR3 has 15 amino acids. The CDR3 protein is CASISWTRSGNTIYF. The CDR3 DNA follows: TGTGCCAGCATTTCGTGGACCCGCTCTGGAAACACCATATATTTT.

This clone has a single count. V is TRBV6-5 and J is TRBJ2-1; D remains unclear. V was cut by 2 bases and J by 6 bases, with 5 bases left in between. The germline V gene has CDR1 MNHEY and CDR2 SVGAGI. This CDR3 has 12 amino acids. The CDR3 loop reads CASSYRPNEQFF. In nucleotides, the CDR3 is TGTGCCAGCAGTTACCGACCCAATGAGCAGTTCTTC.

This rearrangement joins TRBV19 to TRBJ2-7; D unclear. CDR3 length equals 14 residues. Trimming removed 8 bases at V and 6 bases at J, with 20 bases between. CDR1 LNHDA and CDR2 SQIVND come from the germline V gene (reference sequence). The CDR3 DNA reads TGTGCCAGTTCTCCACGTCCCCTCGTAGGCGAGCAGTACTTC. Protein: CASSPRPLVGEQYF.

This clone was recorded only once. The chain recombines TRBV2 with TRBJ1-2; a weak D match, TRBD1 (5 bases). From germline, CDR1 is SNHLY and CDR2 FYNNEI. This CDR3 is built from 12 residues. V lost 5 bases to trimming and J lost 8 bases, with 12 bases between them. Written as DNA, the CDR3 is TGTGCCAGCAGTCCTTTGGGGGGAGGCTACACCTTC. Protein: CASSPLGGGYTF. The variable domain in full, completed from reference TRBV2 and TRBJ1-2, reads EPEVTQTPSHQVTQMGQEVILRCVPISNHLYFYWYRQILGQKVEFLVSFYNNEISEKSEIFDDQFSVERPDGSNFTLKIRSTKLEDSAMYFCASSPLGGGYTFGSGTRLTVV.